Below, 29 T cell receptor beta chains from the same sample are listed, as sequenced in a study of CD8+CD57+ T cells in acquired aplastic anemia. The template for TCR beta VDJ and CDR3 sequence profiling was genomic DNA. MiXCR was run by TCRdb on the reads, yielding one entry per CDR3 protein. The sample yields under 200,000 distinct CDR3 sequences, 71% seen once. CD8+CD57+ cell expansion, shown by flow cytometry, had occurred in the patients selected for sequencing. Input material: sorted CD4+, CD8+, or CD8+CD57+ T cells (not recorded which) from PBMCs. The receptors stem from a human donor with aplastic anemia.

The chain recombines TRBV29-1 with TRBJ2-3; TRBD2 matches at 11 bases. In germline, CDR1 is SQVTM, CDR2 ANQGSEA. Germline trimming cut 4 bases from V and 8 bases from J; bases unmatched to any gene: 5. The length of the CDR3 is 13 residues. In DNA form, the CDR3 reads TGCAGCGTTGGCACTAGCGGGGGAGGTACGCAGTATTTT. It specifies CSVGTSGGGTQYF.

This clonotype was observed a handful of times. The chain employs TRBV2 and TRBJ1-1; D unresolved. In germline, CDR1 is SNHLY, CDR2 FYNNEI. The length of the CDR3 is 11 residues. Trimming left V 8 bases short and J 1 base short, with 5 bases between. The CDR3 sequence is CASSRNTEAFF. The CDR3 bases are TGTGCCAGCTCCAGGAACACTGAAGCTTTCTTT.

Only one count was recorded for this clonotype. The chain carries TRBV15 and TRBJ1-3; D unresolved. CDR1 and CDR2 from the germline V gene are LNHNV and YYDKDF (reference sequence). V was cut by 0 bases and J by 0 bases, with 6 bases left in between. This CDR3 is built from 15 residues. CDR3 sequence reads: CATSRDVVSGNTIYF. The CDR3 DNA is TGTGCCACCAGCAGAGATGTGGTCTCTGGAAACACCATATATTTT.

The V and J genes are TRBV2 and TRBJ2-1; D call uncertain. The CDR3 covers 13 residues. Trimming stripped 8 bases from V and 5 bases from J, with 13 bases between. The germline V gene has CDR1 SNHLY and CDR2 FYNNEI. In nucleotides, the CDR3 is TGTGCCAGCGGCCTTTTCCCCGACAATGAGCAGTTCTTC. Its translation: CASGLFPDNEQFF.

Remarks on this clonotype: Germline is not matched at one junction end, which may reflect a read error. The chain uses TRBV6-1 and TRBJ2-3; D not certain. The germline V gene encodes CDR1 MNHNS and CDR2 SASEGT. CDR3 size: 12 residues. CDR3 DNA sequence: TGTGCCATCAGTGACCTGACAGATACGCAGTATTTT. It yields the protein CAISDLTDTQYF.

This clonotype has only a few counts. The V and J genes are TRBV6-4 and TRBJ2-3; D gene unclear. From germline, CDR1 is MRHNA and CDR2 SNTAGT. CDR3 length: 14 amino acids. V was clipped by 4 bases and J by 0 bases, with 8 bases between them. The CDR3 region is CASSGEGSTDTQYF. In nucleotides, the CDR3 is TGTGCCAGCAGTGGCGAAGGGAGCACAGATACGCAGTATTTT.

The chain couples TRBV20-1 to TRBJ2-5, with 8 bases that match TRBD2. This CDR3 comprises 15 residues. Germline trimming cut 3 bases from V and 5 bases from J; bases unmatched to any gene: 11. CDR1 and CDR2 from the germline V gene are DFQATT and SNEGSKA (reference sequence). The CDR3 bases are TGCAGTGCTAGTGGTGCGGGAGGCCCCCGGGAGACCCAGTACTTC. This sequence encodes CSASGAGGPRETQYF.

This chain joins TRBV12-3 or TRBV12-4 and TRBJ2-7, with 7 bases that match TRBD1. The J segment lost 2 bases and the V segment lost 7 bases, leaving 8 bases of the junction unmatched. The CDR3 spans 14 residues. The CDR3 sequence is CASTRGGQTYEQYF. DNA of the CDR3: TGTGCCAGCACCCGAGGGGGACAGACCTACGAGCAGTACTTC.

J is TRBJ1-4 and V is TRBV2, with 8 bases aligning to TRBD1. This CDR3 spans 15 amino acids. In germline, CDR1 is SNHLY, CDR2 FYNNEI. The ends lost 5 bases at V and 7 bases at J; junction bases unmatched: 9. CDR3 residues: CASSMTTGVGEKLFF. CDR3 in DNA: TGTGCCAGCAGTATGACGACAGGGGTCGGTGAAAAACTGTTTTTT.

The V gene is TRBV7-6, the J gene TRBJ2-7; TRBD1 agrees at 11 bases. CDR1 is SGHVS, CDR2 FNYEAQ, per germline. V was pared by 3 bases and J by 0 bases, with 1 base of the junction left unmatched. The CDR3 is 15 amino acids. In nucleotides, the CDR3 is TGTGCCAGCAGCTTTGGGACAGGGGGCTCCTACGAGCAGTACTTC. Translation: CASSFGTGGSYEQYF. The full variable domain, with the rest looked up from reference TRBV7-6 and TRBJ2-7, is GAGVSQSPRYKVTKRGQDVALRCDPISGHVSLYWYRQALGQGPEFLTYFNYEAQQDKSGLPNDRFSAERPEGSISTLTIQRTEQRDSAMYRCASSFGTGGSYEQYFGPGTRLTVT.

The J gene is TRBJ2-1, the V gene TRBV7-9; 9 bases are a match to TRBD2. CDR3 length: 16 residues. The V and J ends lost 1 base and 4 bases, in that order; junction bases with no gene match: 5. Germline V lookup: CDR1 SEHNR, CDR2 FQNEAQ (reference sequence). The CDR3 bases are TGTGCCAGCAGCTTAGGAAGACTAGCGGAATACAATGAGCAGTTCTTC. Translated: CASSLGRLAEYNEQFF.

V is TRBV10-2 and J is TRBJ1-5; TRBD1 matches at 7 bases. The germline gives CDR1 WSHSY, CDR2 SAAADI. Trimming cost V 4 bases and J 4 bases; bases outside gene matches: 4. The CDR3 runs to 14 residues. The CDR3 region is CASSAQGRNQPQHF. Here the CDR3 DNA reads TGCGCCAGCAGTGCACAGGGGAGGAATCAGCCCCAGCATTTT.

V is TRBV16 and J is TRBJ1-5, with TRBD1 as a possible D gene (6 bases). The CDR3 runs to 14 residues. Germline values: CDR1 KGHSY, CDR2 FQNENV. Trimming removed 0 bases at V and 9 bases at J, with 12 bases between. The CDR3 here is CASSQSYRDRPQHF. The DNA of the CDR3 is TGTGCCAGCAGCCAATCATACAGGGATAGGCCCCAGCATTTT.

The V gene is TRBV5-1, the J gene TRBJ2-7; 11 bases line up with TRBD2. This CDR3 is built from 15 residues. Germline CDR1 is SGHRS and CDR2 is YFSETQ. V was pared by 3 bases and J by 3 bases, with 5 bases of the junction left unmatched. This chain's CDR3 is CASSSELAGVYEQYF. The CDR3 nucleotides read TGCGCCAGCAGCTCGGAACTAGCGGGGGTCTACGAGCAGTACTTC.

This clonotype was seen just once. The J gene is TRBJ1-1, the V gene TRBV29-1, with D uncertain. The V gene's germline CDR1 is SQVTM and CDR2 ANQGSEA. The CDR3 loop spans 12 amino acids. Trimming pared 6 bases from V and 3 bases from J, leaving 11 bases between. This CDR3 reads CSVSDGDTEAFF. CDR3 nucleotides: TGCAGCGTCTCGGACGGTGACACTGAAGCTTTCTTT.

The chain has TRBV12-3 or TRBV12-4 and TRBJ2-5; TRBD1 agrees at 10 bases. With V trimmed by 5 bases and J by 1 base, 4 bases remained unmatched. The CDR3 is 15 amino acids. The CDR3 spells CASSERDRGQETQYF. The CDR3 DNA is TGTGCCAGCAGTGAACGGGACAGGGGCCAAGAGACCCAGTACTTC.

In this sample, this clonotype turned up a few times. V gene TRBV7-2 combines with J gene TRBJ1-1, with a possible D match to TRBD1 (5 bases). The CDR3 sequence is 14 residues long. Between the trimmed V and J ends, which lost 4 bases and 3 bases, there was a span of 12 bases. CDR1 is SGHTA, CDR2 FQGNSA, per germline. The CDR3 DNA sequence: TGTGCCAGCAGCTCCCAGGGAAGCGACACTGAAGCTTTCTTT. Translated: CASSSQGSDTEAFF. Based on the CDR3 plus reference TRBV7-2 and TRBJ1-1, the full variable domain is GAGVSQSPSNKVTEKGKDVELRCDPISGHTALYWYRQSLGQGLEFLIYFQGNSAPDKSGLPSDRFSAERTGGSVSTLTIQRTQQEDSAVYLCASSSQGSDTEAFFGQGTRLTVV.

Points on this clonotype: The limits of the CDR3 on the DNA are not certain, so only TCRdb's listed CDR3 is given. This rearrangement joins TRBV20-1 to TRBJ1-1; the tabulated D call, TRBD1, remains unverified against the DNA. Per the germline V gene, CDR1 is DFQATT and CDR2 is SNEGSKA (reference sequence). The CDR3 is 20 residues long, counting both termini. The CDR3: CSAEDRGREQYFGRGPEAFF.

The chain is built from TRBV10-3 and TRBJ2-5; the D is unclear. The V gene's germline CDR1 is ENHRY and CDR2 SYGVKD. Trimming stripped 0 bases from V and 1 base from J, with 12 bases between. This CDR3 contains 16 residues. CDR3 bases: TGTGCCATCAGTGAGTCCGCGGCAGCCTTCCAAGAGACCCAGTACTTC. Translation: CAISESAAAFQETQYF.

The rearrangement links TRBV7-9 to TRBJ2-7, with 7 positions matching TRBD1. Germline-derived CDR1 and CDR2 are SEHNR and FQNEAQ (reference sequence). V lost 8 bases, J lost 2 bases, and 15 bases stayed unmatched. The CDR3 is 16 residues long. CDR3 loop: CASRDRGVSSTYEQYF. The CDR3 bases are TGTGCCAGCCGGGACAGAGGGGTATCATCCACCTACGAGCAGTACTTC.

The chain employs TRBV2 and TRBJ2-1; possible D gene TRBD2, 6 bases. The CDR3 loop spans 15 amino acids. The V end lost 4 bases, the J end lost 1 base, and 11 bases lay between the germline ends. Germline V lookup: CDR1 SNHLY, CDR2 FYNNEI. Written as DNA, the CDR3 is TGTGCCAGCAGTGCTAGCGCCAGATCCTACAATGAGCAGTTCTTC. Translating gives CASSASARSYNEQFF.

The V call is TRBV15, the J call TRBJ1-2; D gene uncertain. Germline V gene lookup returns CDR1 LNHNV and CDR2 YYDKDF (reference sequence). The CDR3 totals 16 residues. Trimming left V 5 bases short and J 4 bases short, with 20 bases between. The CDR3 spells CATSGISGAGGYGYTF. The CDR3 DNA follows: TGTGCCACCAGCGGGATTTCTGGTGCGGGCGGCTATGGCTACACCTTC.

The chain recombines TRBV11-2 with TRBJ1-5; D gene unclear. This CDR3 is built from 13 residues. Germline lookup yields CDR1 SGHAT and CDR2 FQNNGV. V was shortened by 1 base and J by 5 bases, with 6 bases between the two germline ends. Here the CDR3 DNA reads TGTGCCAGCAGCTTAGTTGGGGATCAGCCCCAGCATTTT. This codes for CASSLVGDQPQHF.

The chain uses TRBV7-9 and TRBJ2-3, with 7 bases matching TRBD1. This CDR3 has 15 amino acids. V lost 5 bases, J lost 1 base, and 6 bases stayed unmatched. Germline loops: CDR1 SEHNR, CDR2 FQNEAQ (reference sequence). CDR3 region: CASSTRQGGTDTQYF. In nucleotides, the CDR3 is TGTGCCAGCAGCACAAGACAGGGAGGCACAGATACGCAGTATTTT.

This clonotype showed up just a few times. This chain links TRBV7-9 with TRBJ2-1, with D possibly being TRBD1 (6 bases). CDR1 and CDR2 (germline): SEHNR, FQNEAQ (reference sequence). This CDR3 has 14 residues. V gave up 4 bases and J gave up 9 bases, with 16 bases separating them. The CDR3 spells CASSSEGEGVEQFF. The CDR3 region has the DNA TGTGCCAGCAGCTCGGAAGGTGAGGGGGTTGAGCAGTTCTTC. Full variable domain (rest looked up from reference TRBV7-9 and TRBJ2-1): DTGVSQNPRHKITKRGQNVTFRCDPISEHNRLYWYRQTLGQGPEFLTYFQNEAQLEKSRLLSDRFSAERPKGSFSTLEIQRTEQGDSAMYLCASSSEGEGVEQFFGPGTRLTVL.

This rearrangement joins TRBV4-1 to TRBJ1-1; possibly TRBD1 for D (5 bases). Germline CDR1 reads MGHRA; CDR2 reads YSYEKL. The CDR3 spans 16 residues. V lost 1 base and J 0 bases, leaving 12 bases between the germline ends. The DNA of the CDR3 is TGCGCCAGCAGCCAAGGAGGACACAGCATGAACACTGAAGCTTTCTTT. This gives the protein CASSQGGHSMNTEAFF.

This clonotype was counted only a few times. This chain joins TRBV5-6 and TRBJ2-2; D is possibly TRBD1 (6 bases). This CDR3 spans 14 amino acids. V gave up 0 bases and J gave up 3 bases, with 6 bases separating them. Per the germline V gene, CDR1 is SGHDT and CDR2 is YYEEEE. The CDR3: CASSLDRDTGELFF. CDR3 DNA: TGTGCCAGCAGCTTGGACAGGGACACCGGGGAGCTGTTTTTT.

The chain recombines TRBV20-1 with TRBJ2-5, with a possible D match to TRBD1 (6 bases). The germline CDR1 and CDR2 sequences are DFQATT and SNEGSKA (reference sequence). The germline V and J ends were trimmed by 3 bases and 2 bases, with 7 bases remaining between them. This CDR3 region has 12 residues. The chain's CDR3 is CSASDRQETQYF. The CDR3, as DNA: TGCAGTGCTAGTGACAGGCAAGAGACCCAGTACTTC.

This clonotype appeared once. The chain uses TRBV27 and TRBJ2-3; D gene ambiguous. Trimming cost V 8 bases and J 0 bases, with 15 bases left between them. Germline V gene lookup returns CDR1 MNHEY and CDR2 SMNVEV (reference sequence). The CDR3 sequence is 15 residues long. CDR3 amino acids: CASSEGSFSTDTQYF. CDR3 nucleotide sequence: TGTGCCAGCTCCGAAGGTTCTTTTAGCACAGATACGCAGTATTTT.